This entry lists 12 T cell receptor beta chains sequenced from one sample in a study of long-term antiretroviral therapy in people with HIV. It was version v3.0 of the immunoSEQ assay that was run at survey level. The table came from immunoSEQ multiplex PCR; TCRdb's copy has only in-frame clones and leaves some out. This table holds approximately 8,800 clones, 75% to 80% found once. The sequencing used unsorted PBMCs, collected 0.6 years before starting antiretroviral therapy. The receptors come from a man in his forties or fifties with HIV.

The J gene is TRBJ2-1, the V gene TRBV7-2; TRBD2 agrees at 8 bases. CDR1 and CDR2 from the germline V gene are SGHTA and FQGNSA. The CDR3 totals 17 residues. The V segment lost 1 base and the J segment 7 bases; nucleotides outside the gene matches: 12. The CDR3: CASSLGGDGGAGNEQFF. In DNA, the CDR3 is TGTGCCAGCAGCTTAGGAGGGGACGGGGGGGCCGGGAATGAGCAGTTCTTC.

This chain connects TRBV5-4 to TRBJ2-7; D may match TRBD1 or TRBD2 (5 bases each). The CDR3 extends over 13 amino acids. In germline, CDR1 is SGHNT, CDR2 YYREEE (reference sequence). The V and J ends lost 2 bases and 2 bases respectively, with 8 bases between them. The chain's CDR3 is CASSLEGPYEQYF. The CDR3 DNA reads TGTGCCAGCAGCTTAGAGGGGCCCTACGAGCAGTACTTC. Based on the CDR3 plus reference TRBV5-4 and TRBJ2-7, the full variable domain is ETGVTQSPTHLIKTRGQQVTLRCSSQSGHNTVSWYQQALGQGPQFIFQYYREEENGRGNFPPRFSGLQFPNYSSELNVNALELDDSALYLCASSLEGPYEQYFGPGTRLTVT.

This rearrangement joins TRBV10-3 to TRBJ1-5, with 11 bases fitting TRBD1. The CDR3 totals 13 residues. Per germline, CDR1 ENHRY and CDR2 SYGVKD. V lost 6 bases to trimming and J lost 8 bases; unmatched junction nucleotides: 3. The CDR3 nucleotides are TGTGCCATCAGCGGGACAGGGGGAGAGCCCCAGCATTTT. This sequence encodes CAISGTGGEPQHF.

This chain uses TRBV7-3 with TRBJ2-3; 8 nucleotides match TRBD1. The germline gives CDR1 SGHTA, CDR2 FQGTGA. The CDR3 extends over 16 amino acids. After removal of 5 bases from V and 0 bases from J, the junction contained 7 bases not matched to a gene. The CDR3 sequence is CASSPLGQGSTDTQYF. The CDR3 DNA follows: TGTGCCAGCAGCCCACTTGGACAGGGCAGCACAGATACGCAGTATTTT. Based on the CDR3 plus reference TRBV7-3 and TRBJ2-3, the full variable domain is GAGVSQTPSNKVTEKGKYVELRCDPISGHTALYWYRQSLGQGPEFLIYFQGTGAADDSGLPNDRFFAVRPEGSVSTLKIQRTERGDSAVYLCASSPLGQGSTDTQYFGPGTRLTVL.

The rearrangement links TRBV5-4 to TRBJ1-2; tentative D call: TRBD1 (5 bases). CDR1 and CDR2 (germline): SGHNT, YYREEE (reference sequence). The CDR3 contains 15 residues. Trimming took off 0 bases at V and 0 bases at J, with 9 bases between the two ends. In DNA form, the CDR3 reads TGTGCCAGCAGCTTGGGACAGCCAGCTAACTATGGCTACACCTTC. This sequence encodes CASSLGQPANYGYTF.

The chain joins TRBV28 to TRBJ2-7; maybe TRBD1 (6 bases). There are 12 residues in the CDR3. Germline V CDR1 and CDR2: MDHEN, SYDVKM. The V gene lost 4 bases and the J gene lost 5 bases, with 9 bases spanning the gap. DNA of the CDR3: TGTGCCAGCAGTTACAGGGTAGACGAGCAGTACTTC. Translating it yields CASSYRVDEQYF. Full variable domain (rest looked up from reference TRBV28 and TRBJ2-7): DVKVTQSSRYLVKRTGEKVFLECVQDMDHENMFWYRQDPGLGLRLIYFSYDVKMKEKGDIPEGYSVSREKKERFSLILESASTNQTSMYLCASSYRVDEQYFGPGTRLTVT.

This chain uses TRBV11-3 with TRBJ2-3, with 9 bases identical to TRBD2. The germline CDR1 and CDR2 sequences are SGHNT and YENEEA. Trimming cost V 5 bases and J 2 bases; bases outside gene matches: 5. The CDR3 spans 15 residues. CDR3 region: CASSPSGGITDTQYF. In DNA form, the CDR3 reads TGTGCCAGCAGCCCAAGCGGGGGGATCACAGATACGCAGTATTTT.

The chain couples TRBV29-1 to TRBJ2-1; 15 bases match TRBD2. The CDR3 runs to 19 residues. CDR1 is SQVTM, CDR2 ANQGSEA, per germline. V lost 0 bases to trimming and J lost 2 bases; unmatched junction nucleotides: 8. The CDR3 sequence is CSVEERTSGGVSPYNEQFF. The CDR3 bases are TGCAGCGTTGAAGAGCGGACTAGCGGGGGGGTTTCGCCCTACAATGAGCAGTTCTTC.

In DNA form, the CDR3 reads TGTGCCAGCTCACCACGGCAAAATCAGCCCCAGCATTTT. Its translation is CASSPRQNQPQHF. The chain carries TRBV18 and TRBJ1-5; D unresolved. The CDR3 has 13 residues. Germline loops: CDR1 KGHSH, CDR2 LQKENI. Trimming left V 1 base short and J 4 bases short, with 5 bases between.

This clone occurred a few times. The rearrangement joins TRBV19 to TRBJ1-2; 11 bases align to TRBD1. The V gene end was trimmed by 5 bases and the J gene end by 4 bases; junction bases not matched to a gene: 0. Germline V lookup: CDR1 LNHDA, CDR2 SQIVND (reference sequence). This CDR3 spans 13 amino acids. CDR3 in DNA: TGTGCCAGTAGTGGGACAGGGGGCTATGGCTACACCTTC. It yields the protein CASSGTGGYGYTF.

By proportion, this clone is medium-sized. Other nucleotide sequences in the sample specify the same CDR3. CDR3 sequence (DNA): TGTGCCAGTAGTATCCGACAGGGGGTCTACGAGCAGTACTTC. Amino acid sequence: CASSIRQGVYEQYF. The gene calls are TRBV19 and TRBJ2-7; TRBD1 matches at 9 bases. Trimming took 3 bases from V and 3 from J; bases not matched to a gene: 3. There are 14 residues in the CDR3. Germline V gene sequence: CDR1 LNHDA, CDR2 SQIVND (reference sequence).

The chain recombines TRBV5-5 with TRBJ1-5, with a possible D match to TRBD1 (5 bases). Germline-derived CDR1 and CDR2 are SGHKS and YYEKEE (reference sequence). The CDR3 sequence is 14 residues long. Trimming removed 0 bases at V and 4 bases at J, with 8 bases between. The CDR3 bases are TGTGCCAGCAGCTTGGGGAAGGGGAATCAGCCCCAGCATTTT. As protein: CASSLGKGNQPQHF.